This T cell receptor (beta chain) was found in a study of control samples from healthy donors and cancer patients. Some clones are missing from TCRdb's copy, which holds only in-frame ones; the method was immunoSEQ multiplex PCR. The table includes 20,000 to 30,000 clones, roughly 93% detected once. The V and J ends lost 4 bases and 11 bases, in that order; junction bases with no gene match: 13. The CDR3 covers 15 residues. The V gene's germline CDR1 is SGHNT and CDR2 YYREEE (reference sequence). This clone showed up just once. Material for sequencing was PBMCs. This chain connects TRBV5-4 to TRBJ2-2; TRBD2 agrees at 8 bases. The sequence was collected from a man aged 50-59 years with lung cancer. The CDR3 region is CASSPGLGTERELFF. DNA of the CDR3: TGTGCCAGCAGCCCGGGACTAGGGACCGAGCGAGAGCTGTTTTTT.